These 25 T cell receptor beta chains were all obtained from the same sample, sequenced in a study of shared clonotypes between healthy human individuals (dated by TCRdb to the early 2020s). The library was prepared using the immunoSEQ multiplex PCR assay. What TCRdb holds here is the immuneACCESS table cut down to in-frame rearrangements. Part of the clones is not present; checked against another copy, under half of the missing clones reflect an unresolved V gene, and the others are unexplained. This sample holds approximately 2.1 million clones; over 85% were observed only once. Of the sample, about 0.39% falls within the top ten clones. Sequences were obtained from naive CD4+ T cells from PBMCs. Explained via the paper, the cell subset or site label denotes: CD45RA+ positively selected. Every receptor here comes from a man aged 18 to 30 in good health. Some clones in this sample may be carry-over from other donors' samples.

The chain has TRBV4-1 and TRBJ2-2, with 9 bases matching TRBD1. The CDR3 length is 19 residues. The J segment lost 6 bases and the V segment lost 1 base, leaving 15 bases of the junction unmatched. Germline assignment: CDR1 MGHRA and CDR2 YSYEKL. This CDR3 reads CASSQVPGQGYRGAGELFF. DNA of the CDR3: TGCGCCAGCAGCCAAGTCCCGGGACAGGGTTATCGAGGGGCCGGGGAGCTGTTTTTT.

The chain is built from TRBV6-5 and TRBJ2-2; 7 bases line up with TRBD1. V shed 6 bases and J 7 bases; nucleotides not matched to a gene: 8. This CDR3 spans 14 amino acids. Germline V gene data show CDR1 as MNHEY and CDR2 as SVGAGI. DNA for the CDR3: TGTGCCAGCAGGTTACCCGCAGGGGGCGGGGAGCTGTTTTTT. Its translation: CASRLPAGGGELFF.

The chain recombines TRBV25-1 with TRBJ2-1, with 7 bases fitting TRBD1. This CDR3 has 15 residues. From germline, CDR1 is MGHDK and CDR2 SYGVNS. The V segment lost 4 bases and the J segment 0 bases; nucleotides outside the gene matches: 3. The CDR3 sequence is CASSAAGGSYNEQFF. The CDR3, as DNA: TGTGCCAGCAGTGCTGCAGGGGGCTCCTACAATGAGCAGTTCTTC.

The chain is built from TRBV9 and TRBJ2-2; 9 nucleotides match TRBD2. This CDR3 contains 17 residues. The V and J ends lost 0 bases and 6 bases, in that order; junction bases with no gene match: 9. CDR1 SGDLS and CDR2 YYNGEE come from the germline V gene. The chain's CDR3 is CASSVGAAGGLSGELFF. As DNA, the CDR3 is TGTGCCAGCAGCGTAGGGGCGGCGGGAGGGCTCTCCGGGGAGCTGTTTTTT. Drawing the rest from reference TRBV9 and TRBJ2-2, the complete variable domain is DSGVTQTPKHLITATGQRVTLRCSPRSGDLSVYWYQQSLDQGLQFLIQYYNGEERAKGNILERFSAQQFPDLHSELNLSSLELGDSALYFCASSVGAAGGLSGELFFGEGSRLTVL.

The chain links TRBV28 to TRBJ1-3; D gene ambiguous. Germline V gene lookup returns CDR1 MDHEN and CDR2 SYDVKM. This CDR3 has 15 amino acids. Trimming removed 6 bases at V and 7 bases at J, with 19 bases between. CDR3 in amino acids: CASSRGDTTFNTIYF. CDR3 DNA: TGTGCCAGCAGCCGGGGAGACACTACCTTCAACACCATATATTTT.

The rearrangement joins TRBV11-2 to TRBJ1-2; D ambiguous. Germline V CDR1 and CDR2: SGHAT, FQNNGV. The CDR3 contains 15 residues. Trimming removed 5 bases from V and 4 bases from J, with 17 bases in between. The CDR3, as DNA: TGTGCCAGCAGCCCGCGCCTAGCAGCTTTCTATGGCTACACCTTC. It translates to CASSPRLAAFYGYTF. Filled out from reference TRBV11-2 and TRBJ1-2, the complete variable domain reads EAGVAQSPRYKIIEKRQSVAFWCNPISGHATLYWYQQILGQGPKLLIQFQNNGVVDDSQLPKDRFSAERLKGVDSTLKIQPAKLEDSAVYLCASSPRLAAFYGYTFGSGTRLTVV.

The V and J genes are TRBV5-1 and TRBJ1-4, with D unresolved. The CDR3 runs 13 residues. Per germline, CDR1 SGHRS and CDR2 YFSETQ. V was trimmed by 4 bases and J by 8 bases, leaving 12 bases between them. The CDR3 here is CASSPGVEEKLFF. DNA for the CDR3: TGCGCCAGCAGCCCAGGAGTGGAGGAAAAACTGTTTTTT.

The CDR3, as DNA: TGCGCCAGCAGCGCAACAGGGGGCGCGAATGAAAAACTGTTTTTT. It yields the protein CASSATGGANEKLFF. The V gene is TRBV5-1, the J gene TRBJ1-4; TRBD1 matches 9 bases. Germline CDR1 reads SGHRS; CDR2 reads YFSETQ. Unmatched junction bases numbered 6, after V lost 4 bases and J lost 5 bases. The CDR3 runs 15 residues.

The rearrangement links TRBV27 to TRBJ1-1, with TRBD1 matching 8 bases. Germline loops: CDR1 MNHEY, CDR2 SMNVEV (reference sequence). This CDR3 is 14 amino acids long. The trim removed 6 bases at V and 5 bases at J, leaving 8 bases unmatched. The CDR3 region is CASSQRTGLTEAFF. Written as DNA, the CDR3 is TGTGCCAGCAGCCAAAGGACAGGGTTAACTGAAGCTTTCTTT.

V gene TRBV28 combines with J gene TRBJ2-1; 7 bases fit TRBD1. The CDR3 is 13 residues long. J lost 9 bases, V lost 6 bases, and 8 bases had no gene match. Germline loops: CDR1 MDHEN, CDR2 SYDVKM. As DNA, the CDR3 is TGTGCCAGCAGACAGACAGGGTTCGCTGAGCAGTTCTTC. It encodes CASRQTGFAEQFF.

This chain links TRBV30 with TRBJ2-5; 9 positions agree with TRBD2. CDR3 length: 18 amino acids. Germline loops: CDR1 GTSNPN, CDR2 SVGIG (reference sequence). J gave up 5 bases and V 0 bases, and 16 bases lay outside the gene matches. The CDR3 sequence: CAWSVQYLAGGVGETQYF. The CDR3 DNA sequence: TGTGCCTGGAGTGTACAGTATTTGGCGGGAGGGGTGGGGGAGACCCAGTACTTC.

This chain links TRBV5-5 with TRBJ2-2, with D unclear. CDR1 is SGHKS, CDR2 YYEKEE, per germline (reference sequence). This CDR3 spans 15 amino acids. V gave up 2 bases and J gave up 0 bases, with 8 bases separating them. The CDR3 reads CASSFGPSNTGELFF. Written as DNA, the CDR3 is TGTGCCAGCAGCTTTGGACCTTCGAACACCGGGGAGCTGTTTTTT.

In this sample, this clone turned up once. The genes are TRBV28 and TRBJ2-2; D is undetermined. This CDR3 comprises 10 residues. Germline CDR1 and CDR2: MDHEN and SYDVKM. The V end was cut by 9 bases, the J end by 5 bases, with 4 bases between. CDR3 in amino acids: CARITGELFF. CDR3 DNA: TGTGCCAGGATTACCGGGGAGCTGTTTTTT.

V and J are TRBV7-8 and TRBJ1-5, with D perhaps TRBD1 (5 bases). CDR1 is SGHVS and CDR2 is FQNEAQ in the germline V gene. The CDR3 totals 14 residues. V lost 2 bases, J lost 4 bases, and 9 bases lay in between. The DNA of the CDR3 is TGTGCCAGCAGCTTACGACAGTTGAATCAGCCCCAGCATTTT. The encoded protein is CASSLRQLNQPQHF.

The gene calls are TRBV28 and TRBJ1-1; D remains unclear. The CDR3 sequence is 15 residues long. Germline CDR1 and CDR2: MDHEN and SYDVKM. V lost 4 bases and J lost 6, with 18 bases in between. CDR3 sequence reads: CASSSPGPPRAEAFF. The CDR3 bases are TGTGCCAGCAGTTCCCCCGGGCCCCCGCGGGCTGAAGCTTTCTTT.

In nucleotides, the CDR3 is TGTGCCAGCAGCGCATTTAGCGGGAGGGCCAGAAAGTACACCGGGGAGCTGTTTTTT. Its translation: CASSAFSGRARKYTGELFF. The chain has TRBV11-2 and TRBJ2-2; the match to TRBD2 covers 11 bases. Trimming cost V 5 bases and J 3 bases; bases outside gene matches: 14. The length of the CDR3 is 19 residues. CDR1 is SGHAT, CDR2 FQNNGV, per germline.

The V gene is TRBV11-3, the J gene TRBJ2-2; 11 nucleotides align to TRBD1. V dropped 5 bases and J dropped 4; count of bases not matched to a gene: 3. The CDR3 extends over 15 amino acids. Germline CDR1 is SGHNT and CDR2 is YENEEA. CDR3 sequence: CASSPGTGGTGELFF. In DNA, the CDR3 is TGTGCCAGCAGCCCAGGGACAGGGGGCACCGGGGAGCTGTTTTTT. The whole variable domain, filled in from reference TRBV11-3 and TRBJ2-2, reads EAGVVQSPRYKIIEKKQPVAFWCNPISGHNTLYWYLQNLGQGPELLIRYENEEAVDDSQLPKDRFSAERLKGVDSTLKIQPAELGDSAVYLCASSPGTGGTGELFFGEGSRLTVL.

V is TRBV15 and J is TRBJ2-4; no reliable D call. Trimming cost V 3 bases and J 8 bases, with 11 bases left between them. The CDR3 length is 13 residues. Germline V gene data show CDR1 as LNHNV and CDR2 as YYDKDF (reference sequence). The CDR3 DNA sequence: TGTGCCACCAGCAGGGACGGTCTTGACATTCAGTACTTC. Its translation: CATSRDGLDIQYF.

The chain joins TRBV5-1 to TRBJ2-7; D possibly corresponds to TRBD1 (5 bases). V was clipped by 0 bases and J by 3 bases, with 10 bases between them. The length of the CDR3 is 14 residues. Per germline, CDR1 SGHRS and CDR2 YFSETQ. The CDR3 loop is CASSLVGHRYEQYF. The DNA for the CDR3 is TGCGCCAGCAGCTTGGTCGGACACCGCTACGAGCAGTACTTC.

As for this clone: This specimen includes other DNA sequences encoding the same CDR3. The V gene is TRBV2, the J gene TRBJ2-1, with 9 bases aligning to TRBD1. Trimming removed 5 bases from V and 1 base from J; junction bases left unmatched: 3. Germline lookup yields CDR1 SNHLY and CDR2 FYNNEI. The CDR3 sequence is 15 residues long. The CDR3 here is CASSRGQGSYNEQFF. CDR3 nucleotide sequence: TGTGCCAGCAGTAGGGGACAGGGTTCCTACAATGAGCAGTTCTTC.

The V and J genes are TRBV2 and TRBJ2-1; maybe TRBD2 (5 bases). The germline gives CDR1 SNHLY, CDR2 FYNNEI. The CDR3 extends over 13 amino acids. The germline V and J ends were trimmed by 7 bases and 5 bases, with 12 bases remaining between them. The CDR3 DNA reads TGTGCCAGCATGCGGAGGCTGGACAATGAGCAGTTCTTC. Translating it yields CASMRRLDNEQFF.

The chain has TRBV27 and TRBJ1-5; D is unclear. This CDR3 comprises 14 residues. Germline V gene sequence: CDR1 MNHEY, CDR2 SMNVEV (reference sequence). Trimming stripped 0 bases from V and 7 bases from J, with 10 bases between. The CDR3 DNA reads as TGTGCCAGCAGTTTATCCGCGACCAGGCAGCCCCAGCATTTT. The encoded protein is CASSLSATRQPQHF.

V usage is TRBV6-5 and J usage is TRBJ2-1, with 7 bases matching TRBD2. This CDR3 has 15 residues. Germline V CDR1 and CDR2: MNHEY, SVGAGI. V gave up 0 bases and J gave up 2 bases; unmatched junction bases: 1. Here the CDR3 DNA reads TGTGCCAGCAGTTACTCAGCGGGAACCTACAATGAGCAGTTCTTC. This gives the protein CASSYSAGTYNEQFF.

The table lists this clone with a count of one. This chain connects TRBV5-5 to TRBJ1-4, with 10 bases matching TRBD1. The germline V gene has CDR1 SGHKS and CDR2 YYEKEE (reference sequence). The CDR3 consists of 16 residues. The V gene end was trimmed by 0 bases and the J gene end by 6 bases; junction bases not matched to a gene: 5. Here the CDR3 DNA reads TGTGCCAGCAGCTTGGGACAGGGGGCTTATTATGAAAAACTGTTTTTT. As protein: CASSLGQGAYYEKLFF.

The J gene is TRBJ1-2, the V gene TRBV7-9; 10 positions agree with TRBD1. V lost 0 bases, J lost 10 bases, and 5 bases stayed unmatched. Germline V gene sequence: CDR1 SEHNR, CDR2 FQNEAQ (reference sequence). The CDR3 is 14 amino acids. CDR3: CASSLAPGQGTYTF. CDR3 coding DNA: TGTGCCAGCAGCTTAGCCCCGGGACAGGGGACCTACACCTTC. Combining the CDR3 with reference TRBV7-9 and TRBJ1-2 gives the whole variable domain DTGVSQNPRHKITKRGQNVTFRCDPISEHNRLYWYRQTLGQGPEFLTYFQNEAQLEKSRLLSDRFSAERPKGSFSTLEIQRTEQGDSAMYLCASSLAPGQGTYTFGSGTRLTVV.